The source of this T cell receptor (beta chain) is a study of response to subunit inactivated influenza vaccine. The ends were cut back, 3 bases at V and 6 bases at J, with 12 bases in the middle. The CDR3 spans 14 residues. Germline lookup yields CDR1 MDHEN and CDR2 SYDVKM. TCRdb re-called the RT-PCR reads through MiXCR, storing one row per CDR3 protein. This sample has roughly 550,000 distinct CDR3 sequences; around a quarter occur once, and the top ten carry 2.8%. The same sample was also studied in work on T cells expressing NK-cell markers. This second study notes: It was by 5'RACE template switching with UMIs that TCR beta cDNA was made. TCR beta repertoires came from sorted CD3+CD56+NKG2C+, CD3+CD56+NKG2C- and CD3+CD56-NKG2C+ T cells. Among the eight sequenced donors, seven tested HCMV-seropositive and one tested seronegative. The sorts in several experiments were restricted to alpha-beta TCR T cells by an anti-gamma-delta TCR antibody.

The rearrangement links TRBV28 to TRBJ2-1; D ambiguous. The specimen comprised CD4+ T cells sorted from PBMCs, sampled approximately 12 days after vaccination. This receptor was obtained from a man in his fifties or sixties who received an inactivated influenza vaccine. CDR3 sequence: CASSFVRRSNEQFF. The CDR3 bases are TGTGCCAGCAGTTTCGTGAGGCGGAGCAATGAGCAGTTCTTC. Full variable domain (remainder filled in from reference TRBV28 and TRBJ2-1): DVKVTQSSRYLVKRTGEKVFLECVQDMDHENMFWYRQDPGLGLRLIYFSYDVKMKEKGDIPEGYSVSREKKERFSLILESASTNQTSMYLCASSFVRRSNEQFFGPGTRLTVL.